The next 20 T cell receptor beta chains were all read from a single sample in a study of cytomegalovirus exposure and HLA in healthy donors (dated by TCRdb to 2016 to 2017). Library preparation employed the immunoSEQ multiplex PCR assay. The multiplex PCR relied on a mix of 60 forward primers for TCR Vbeta segments and 13 reverse primers for TCR Jbeta segments. The immuneACCESS repertoire file appears here via TCRdb, limited to in-frame rearrangements. These files lack a portion of the clones; in checked studies, under half of the deficit traces to unresolved V genes, and the cause of the others is not known. This sample gives roughly 76,000 clones in total; approximately 79% of them show up just once. The ten largest clones represent 2% to 2.5% of the sample. The sample comprised PBMCs. These receptor sequences come from a man aged 30 to 45 in good health and CMV-seronegative.

Comments on this clone: Sequence at one end of the junction differs from germline and may be a read error. The genes are TRBV7-6 and TRBJ1-5; 11 bases fit TRBD1. From germline, CDR1 is SGHVS and CDR2 FNYEAQ. The CDR3 spans 15 residues. The CDR3 region has the DNA TGTTCCAGCAGCCTAACGGGACAGGGGGGCCAGCCCCAGCATTTT. This gives the protein CSSSLTGQGGQPQHF.

The genes are TRBV9 and TRBJ1-2; 8 bases agree with TRBD1. The CDR3 totals 15 residues. V lost 4 bases, J lost 3 bases, and 8 bases stayed unmatched. Germline CDR1 is SGDLS and CDR2 is YYNGEE. The CDR3 bases are TGTGCCAGCAGCCGCTACCTGACAGGGGACTATGGCTACACCTTC. The encoded protein is CASSRYLTGDYGYTF.

The V gene is TRBV18, the J gene TRBJ1-5; 8 bases agree with TRBD1. Germline assignment: CDR1 KGHSH and CDR2 LQKENI. J was trimmed by 8 bases and V by 8 bases; bases with no gene match: 8. CDR3 length: 13 residues. CDR3 coding DNA: TGTGCCAGCCCAGGACAGGGTCGGGAGCCCCAGCATTTT. Translation gives CASPGQGREPQHF.

V gene TRBV7-6 combines with J gene TRBJ1-2, with a possible D match to TRBD1 (5 bases). Looked up from germline, CDR1 is SGHVS and CDR2 is FNYEAQ. The CDR3 is 13 amino acids. Trimming removed 5 bases at V and 3 bases at J, with 10 bases between. CDR3 sequence: CASSVDRYYGYTF. The CDR3, as DNA: TGTGCCAGCAGCGTAGACAGATACTATGGCTACACCTTC.

This chain links TRBV30 with TRBJ1-1; TRBD1 is a possible D gene (5 bases). Germline assignment: CDR1 GTSNPN and CDR2 SVGIG (reference sequence). CDR3 length equals 12 residues. V was cut by 7 bases and J by 5 bases, with 14 bases left in between. CDR3 nucleotide sequence: TGTGCCTTACAGGTAGGGGTAACTGAAGCTTTCTTT. Translation: CALQVGVTEAFF.

This clone was seen a single time. This chain uses TRBV18 with TRBJ1-3; D gene uncertain. Germline V gives CDR1 KGHSH, CDR2 LQKENI. The germline V and J ends were trimmed by 1 base and 0 bases, with 13 bases remaining between them. The CDR3 length is 17 residues. The CDR3 sequence: CASSPQNSILSGNTIYF. The CDR3, as DNA: TGTGCCAGCTCACCACAAAACAGCATCCTCTCTGGAAACACCATATATTTT.

The rearrangement joins TRBV7-6 to TRBJ2-3; D is possibly TRBD2 (5 bases). V was trimmed by 4 bases and J by 5 bases, leaving 16 bases between them. Germline V CDR1 and CDR2: SGHVS, FNYEAQ. The CDR3 length is 15 residues. CDR3 in amino acids: CASSSIVGSGDTQYF. The CDR3 DNA follows: TGTGCCAGCAGCTCCATCGTGGGGAGTGGAGATACGCAGTATTTT.

This clone was seen a few times. The J gene is TRBJ2-1, the V gene TRBV5-4, with TRBD2 matching over 13 bases. The CDR3 has 15 residues. The germline gives CDR1 SGHNT, CDR2 YYREEE (reference sequence). J gave up 7 bases and V 4 bases, and 5 bases lay outside the gene matches. This chain's CDR3 is CASSGTSGKRNEQFF. DNA of the CDR3: TGTGCCAGCAGCGGGACTAGCGGGAAGAGGAATGAGCAGTTCTTC.

The chain employs TRBV6-1 and TRBJ2-4; 11 nucleotides agree with TRBD2. This CDR3 is built from 15 residues. V lost 0 bases, J lost 9 bases, and 4 bases stayed unmatched. Germline CDR1 MNHNS, CDR2 SASEGT. This CDR3 reads CASSEAPGTSGIQYF. CDR3 DNA sequence: TGTGCCAGCAGTGAAGCCCCTGGGACTAGCGGCATTCAGTACTTC.

The J gene is TRBJ2-5, the V gene TRBV6-5; D ambiguous. The ends were cut back, 8 bases at V and 5 bases at J, with 18 bases in the middle. The CDR3 is made up of 14 amino acids. The germline CDR1 and CDR2 sequences are MNHEY and SVGAGI. The CDR3, as DNA: TGTGCCAGCCAGTCATCCAGCAGGTCGGAGACCCAGTACTTC. Protein: CASQSSSRSETQYF.

A single count supports this clone. V and J are TRBV5-1 and TRBJ2-6; D may be TRBD2 (6 bases). The CDR3 extends over 15 amino acids. Between the trimmed V and J ends, which lost 0 bases and 2 bases, there was a span of 6 bases. The germline V gene encodes CDR1 SGHRS and CDR2 YFSETQ. DNA of the CDR3: TGCGCCAGCAGCTTGGGGGGGGCTGGGGCCAACGTCCTGACTTTC. Protein product: CASSLGGAGANVLTF.

The rearrangement links TRBV5-1 to TRBJ2-2; 9 bases align to TRBD1. Germline CDR1 is SGHRS and CDR2 is YFSETQ. V was clipped by 0 bases and J by 4 bases; unmatched bases: 4. The CDR3 sequence is 16 residues long. CDR3 DNA: TGCGCCAGCAGCTTGGACAGGGGGCTGAGCACCGGGGAGCTGTTTTTT. Protein sequence: CASSLDRGLSTGELFF.

This clone was observed once. The rearrangement joins TRBV7-2 to TRBJ2-7; D is uncertain. The CDR3 runs to 15 residues. Germline V gene lookup returns CDR1 SGHTA and CDR2 FQGNSA. The V end lost 1 base, the J end lost 1 base, and 11 bases lay between the germline ends. The CDR3 nucleotides read TGTGCCAGCAGCTTAGAGGCGGTTGAATCCTACGAGCAGTACTTC. This codes for CASSLEAVESYEQYF.

The CDR3 loop is CASSDEEGDEAFF. CDR3 DNA: TGTGCCAGCAGTGACGAAGAGGGGGACGAAGCTTTCTTT. This chain uses TRBV6-5 with TRBJ1-1; TRBD1 is a possible D gene (6 bases). The germline gives CDR1 MNHEY, CDR2 SVGAGI. This CDR3 region has 13 residues. The V gene lost 5 bases and the J gene lost 8 bases, with 15 bases spanning the gap.

The chain has TRBV7-9 and TRBJ1-1; D remains ambiguous. V lost 2 bases, J lost 1 base, and 5 bases lay in between. The CDR3 consists of 13 residues. Germline V gene data show CDR1 as SEHNR and CDR2 as FQNEAQ (reference sequence). This CDR3 is CASSLRRNTEAFF. The CDR3 bases are TGTGCCAGCAGCTTACGGAGGAACACTGAAGCTTTCTTT. The complete variable domain, with remaining parts taken from reference TRBV7-9 and TRBJ1-1, reads DTGVSQNPRHKITKRGQNVTFRCDPISEHNRLYWYRQTLGQGPEFLTYFQNEAQLEKSRLLSDRFSAERPKGSFSTLEIQRTEQGDSAMYLCASSLRRNTEAFFGQGTRLTVV.

V usage is TRBV19 and J usage is TRBJ2-2; 7 nucleotides line up with TRBD2. The junction had 12 bases not matched to a gene; V was cut back by 8 bases and J by 3 bases. Germline CDR1 and CDR2: LNHDA and SQIVND (reference sequence). The CDR3 spans 16 residues. The CDR3 here is CASVPLAGVHTGELFF. DNA for the CDR3: TGTGCCAGTGTTCCTTTAGCGGGCGTCCACACCGGGGAGCTGTTTTTT.

This clone has just a few counts. The CDR3 DNA reads as TGTGCCAGCAGAAAGCAGGGGACCAGCAATCAGCCCCAGCATTTT. Its translation is CASRKQGTSNQPQHF. This chain connects TRBV6-5 to TRBJ1-5; TRBD1 might be the D (6 bases). CDR1 is MNHEY, CDR2 SVGAGI, per germline. V dropped 6 bases and J dropped 1 base, with 13 bases sitting between them. This CDR3 comprises 15 residues.

The rearrangement links TRBV19 to TRBJ1-2; possible D gene TRBD1, 6 bases. V shed 5 bases and J shed 4 bases, with 17 bases lying between them. CDR1 and CDR2 from the germline V gene are LNHDA and SQIVND (reference sequence). CDR3 length: 15 amino acids. In DNA form, the CDR3 reads TGTGCCAGTAGTCCAAGACAGGAGTTCCTCTATGGCTACACCTTC. Its protein product is CASSPRQEFLYGYTF.

The chain carries TRBV10-3 and TRBJ1-6; 8 bases align to TRBD1. The CDR3 sequence is 16 residues long. CDR1 and CDR2 (germline): ENHRY, SYGVKD. V lost 4 bases and J lost 8; bases outside the gene matches: 10. CDR3 in amino acids: CAISGTGIRVDSPLHF. Written as DNA, the CDR3 is TGTGCCATCAGTGGGACAGGGATAAGGGTAGATTCACCCCTCCACTTT.

The rearrangement links TRBV14 to TRBJ2-3; tentatively, D is TRBD2 (6 bases). Trimming cost V 1 base and J 6 bases, with 14 bases left between them. This CDR3 comprises 15 residues. Germline V gene lookup returns CDR1 SGHDN and CDR2 FVKESK. Written as DNA, the CDR3 is TGTGCCAGCAGCCAAGCGGGAGCCTCTGGGGATACGCAGTATTTT. Its translation is CASSQAGASGDTQYF. Filled out from reference TRBV14 and TRBJ2-3, the complete variable domain reads EAGVTQFPSHSVIEKGQTVTLRCDPISGHDNLYWYRRVMGKEIKFLLHFVKESKQDESGMPNNRFLAERTGGTYSTLKVQPAELEDSGVYFCASSQAGASGDTQYFGPGTRLTVL.